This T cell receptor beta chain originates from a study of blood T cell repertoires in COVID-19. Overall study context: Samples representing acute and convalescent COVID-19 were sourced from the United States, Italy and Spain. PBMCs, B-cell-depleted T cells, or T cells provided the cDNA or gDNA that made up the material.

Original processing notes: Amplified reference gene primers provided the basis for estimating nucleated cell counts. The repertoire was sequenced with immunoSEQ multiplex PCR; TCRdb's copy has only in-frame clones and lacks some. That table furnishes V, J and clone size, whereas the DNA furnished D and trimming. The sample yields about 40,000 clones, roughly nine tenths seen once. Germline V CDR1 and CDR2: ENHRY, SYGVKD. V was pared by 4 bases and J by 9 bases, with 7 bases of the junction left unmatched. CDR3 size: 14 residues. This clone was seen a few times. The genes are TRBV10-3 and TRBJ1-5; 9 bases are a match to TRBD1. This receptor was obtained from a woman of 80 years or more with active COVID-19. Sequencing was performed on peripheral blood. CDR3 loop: CAISAEQGAVPQHF. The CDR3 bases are TGTGCCATCAGTGCCGAACAGGGGGCGGTGCCCCAGCATTTT.